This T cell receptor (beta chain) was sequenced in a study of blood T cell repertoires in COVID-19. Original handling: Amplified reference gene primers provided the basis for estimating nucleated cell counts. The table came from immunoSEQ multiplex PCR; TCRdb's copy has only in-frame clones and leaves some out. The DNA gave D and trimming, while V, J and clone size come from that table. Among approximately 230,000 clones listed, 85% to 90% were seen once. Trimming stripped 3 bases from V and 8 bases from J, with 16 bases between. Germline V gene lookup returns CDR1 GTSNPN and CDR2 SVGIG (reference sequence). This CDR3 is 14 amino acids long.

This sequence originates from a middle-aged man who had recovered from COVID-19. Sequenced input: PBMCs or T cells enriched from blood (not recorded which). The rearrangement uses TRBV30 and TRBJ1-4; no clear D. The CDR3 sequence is CAWRKSGSREKLFF. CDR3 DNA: TGTGCCTGGAGAAAATCGGGTTCTCGCGAAAAACTGTTTTTT.